Listed below are T cell receptor beta chains from one sample, sequenced in a study of OX40 agonist ivuxolimab in advanced cancers. Sequencing used immunoSEQ multiplex PCR; TCRdb keeps in-frame clones, though not all of them. The top ten hold less than 6.5% of the sample, which has roughly 76,000 clones, 80% to 90% seen once. The sample here was CD4+ or CD8+ T cells sorted from blood, taken in a trial of the OX40 agonist ivuxolimab. Receptors were obtained from an adult with an advanced solid tumor such as melanoma, head and neck, liver or kidney cancer. Each CDR3 is given with its conserved first and last residue. Fields, in order: CDR3 protein, CDR3 DNA, D gene, V gene, J gene, clone size. A D gene is named only where the DNA matches it firmly. A row's size may be missing; if present it is once, few, many or a size class.

CASRTPNGGSGTQYF	TGTGCCAGCAGAACTCCCAATGGGGGTAGCGGTACGCAGTATTTT	NA	TRBV7-2	TRBJ2-3	once
CASRRRGSTDTQYF	TGCGCCAGCAGGCGGCGGGGGAGCACAGATACGCAGTATTTT	TRBD2	TRBV5-1	TRBJ2-3	NA
CASRASGNYEQYF	TGTGCCAGCAGGGCTAGCGGGAACTACGAGCAGTACTTC	TRBD2	TRBV6-5	TRBJ2-7	NA
CASSLDGGIGTDTQYF	TGTGCCAGCAGCTTAGATGGGGGGATTGGCACAGATACGCAGTATTTT	NA	TRBV7-6	TRBJ2-3	NA
CASSYLEADGYTF	TGTGCCAGCAGTTACCTGGAGGCGGATGGCTACACCTTC	NA	TRBV6-6	TRBJ1-2	NA
CASAVGRGTNEKLFF	TGCGCCTCAGCGGTGGGAAGAGGGACTAATGAAAAACTGTTTTTT	NA	TRBV5-1	TRBJ1-4	few
CTGSGASEQYF	TGCACCGGATCGGGAGCTTCGGAGCAGTACTTC	NA	TRBV1	TRBJ2-7	once
CASTGGALSGNTIYF	TGTGCCAGCACCGGGGGGGCTCTCTCTGGAAACACCATATATTTT	NA	TRBV2	TRBJ1-3	NA
CASRGAKSEQFF	TGTGCCAGCAGGGGGGCTAAGAGTGAGCAGTTCTTC	NA	TRBV11-3	TRBJ2-1	NA
CASSTSGVGLNKEYF	TGTGCCAGCAGTACCTCAGGCGTCGGTCTGAACAAAGAGTACTTC	NA	TRBV6-6	TRBJ2-7	NA
CASSPSTGVAEAFF	TGTGCCAGCTCACCATCCACAGGGGTAGCTGAAGCTTTCTTT	TRBD1	TRBV18	TRBJ1-1	NA
CASSEWGGNQPQHF	TGCGCCAGCAGTGAGTGGGGCGGCAATCAGCCCCAGCATTTT	NA	TRBV10-2	TRBJ1-5	few
CASSLAGTGGREAFF	TGTGCCAGCAGCTTAGCGGGGACAGGGGGTCGAGAAGCTTTCTTT	TRBD1	TRBV7-2	TRBJ1-1	once
CASSQRDGADEKLFF	TGCGCCAGCAGCCAGCGGGACGGTGCTGATGAAAAACTGTTTTTT	NA	TRBV4-1	TRBJ1-4	NA
CASSWGQRVVYGYTF	TGTGCCAGCAGCTGGGGACAGCGTGTCGTCTATGGCTACACCTTC	TRBD1	TRBV5-5	TRBJ1-2	NA
CASADPGLISYEQYF	TGTGCCAGCGCGGACCCTGGGCTGATTTCCTACGAGCAGTACTTC	NA	TRBV6-1	TRBJ2-7	NA
CASSFLTGKTNEKLFF	TGTGCCAGCAGCTTCCTCACGGGGAAAACTAATGAAAAACTGTTTTTT	NA	TRBV11-2	TRBJ1-4	NA
CASSSTRGYEQYF	TGTGCCAGCAGCTCGACCAGGGGCTACGAGCAGTACTTC	NA	TRBV5-6	TRBJ2-7	once
CATTTGQGAQEQFF	TGCGCCACTACCACGGGACAGGGGGCTCAGGAGCAGTTCTTC	TRBD1	TRBV5-1	TRBJ2-1	NA
CASSSQNLGPLPLHF	TGTGCCAGCAGCTCACAAAATCTCGGACCGCTACCCCTCCACTTT	NA	TRBV7-8	TRBJ1-6	NA
CASGPPPNGYTF	TGTGCCAGTGGGCCTCCCCCAAATGGCTACACCTTC	NA	TRBV19	TRBJ1-2	NA
CAWAGGADTQYF	TGTGCCTGGGCGGGGGGGGCAGATACGCAGTATTTT	TRBD2	TRBV30	TRBJ2-3	NA
CASSFRGVNNQPQHF	TGTGCCAGCAGCTTTAGAGGGGTAAACAATCAGCCCCAGCATTTT	NA	TRBV5-6	TRBJ1-5	NA
CASSENGPGNQPQHF	TGTGCCAGCAGTGAAAACGGGCCAGGGAATCAGCCCCAGCATTTT	NA	TRBV2	TRBJ1-5	NA
CASSPRYEAGPNSPLHF	TGTGCCAGCAGCCCCCGTTATGAGGCAGGGCCTAATTCACCCCTCCACTTT	NA	TRBV4-2	TRBJ1-6	NA
CASSPGRGLMAEAFF	TGTGCCAGCAGCCCAGGGCGGGGTTTAATGGCTGAAGCTTTCTTT	NA	TRBV7-2	TRBJ1-1	NA
CASGPGTSGVYEQYF	TGTGCCAGCGGGCCTGGGACTAGCGGGGTCTACGAGCAGTACTTC	TRBD2	TRBV27	TRBJ2-7	NA
CASSDQDRGEQYF	TGTGCCAGCAGTGACCAGGACAGGGGGGAGCAGTACTTC	TRBD1	TRBV27	TRBJ2-5	NA
CASSIEGGPGRADTQYF	TGTGCCAGTAGTATTGAGGGGGGTCCCGGGAGGGCAGATACGCAGTATTTT	TRBD2	TRBV19	TRBJ2-3	once
CASSGGGQETQYF	TGCGCCAGCAGCGGGGGGGGCCAAGAGACCCAGTACTTC	TRBD2	TRBV5-1	TRBJ2-5	NA
CASSMTSGPYEQYF	TGTGCCAGCAGCATGACTAGCGGTCCCTACGAGCAGTACTTC	TRBD2	TRBV7-6	TRBJ2-7	NA
CASSRQGNQPQHF	TGTGCCAGCAGCCGACAGGGGAATCAGCCCCAGCATTTT	TRBD1	TRBV7-9	TRBJ1-5	NA
CASGTVGNTIYF	TGTGCCAGCGGAACGGTTGGAAACACCATATATTTT	NA	TRBV6-1	TRBJ1-3	NA
CASSVAGSSYEQYF	TGTGCCAGCAGCGTAGCGGGGAGCTCCTACGAGCAGTACTTC	TRBD2	TRBV7-6	TRBJ2-7	NA
CASSQVGYEQYF	TGTGCCAGCAGCCAAGTGGGCTACGAGCAGTACTTC	NA	TRBV5-4	TRBJ2-7	NA
CSADIGNTIYF	TGCAGCGCCGACATTGGAAACACCATATATTTT	NA	TRBV29-1	TRBJ1-3	NA
CASSFRGARTGELFF	TGTGCCAGCAGCTTTAGGGGGGCGAGAACCGGGGAGCTGTTTTTT	NA	TRBV11-2	TRBJ2-2	NA
CASSPDGFYGYTF	TGTGCCAGCAGCCCGGACGGATTTTATGGCTACACCTTC	NA	TRBV7-9	TRBJ1-2	NA
CASSLLAVSTDTQYF	TGTGCCAGCAGCCTCCTAGCGGTTAGCACAGATACGCAGTATTTT	TRBD2	TRBV7-9	TRBJ2-3	NA
CASSFRPNYGNTQYF	TGTGCCAGCAGCTTTCGTCCCAATTATGGAAATACGCAGTATTTT	NA	TRBV7-9	TRBJ2-3	NA
CASSLVLGAREKLFF	TGTGCCAGCAGCCTCGTTTTGGGGGCGCGAGAAAAACTGTTTTTT	NA	TRBV6-5	TRBJ1-4	NA
CASSSGSQGTGGYTF	TGTGCCAGCAGCTCAGGGAGTCAGGGAACTGGGGGCTACACCTTC	NA	TRBV7-9	TRBJ1-2	NA
CASCGTGMGEQYF	TGTGCCAGCTGCGGGACAGGGATGGGCGAGCAGTACTTC	TRBD1	TRBV6-1	TRBJ2-7	NA
CASSQEVAGGFATDTQYF	TGCGCCAGCAGCCAAGAAGTGGCGGGGGGCTTCGCCACAGATACGCAGTATTTT	TRBD2	TRBV4-3	TRBJ2-3	NA
CASSLARTGEAFF	TGTGCCAGCAGCTTAGCGCGGACGGGTGAAGCTTTCTTT	NA	TRBV7-9	TRBJ1-1	NA